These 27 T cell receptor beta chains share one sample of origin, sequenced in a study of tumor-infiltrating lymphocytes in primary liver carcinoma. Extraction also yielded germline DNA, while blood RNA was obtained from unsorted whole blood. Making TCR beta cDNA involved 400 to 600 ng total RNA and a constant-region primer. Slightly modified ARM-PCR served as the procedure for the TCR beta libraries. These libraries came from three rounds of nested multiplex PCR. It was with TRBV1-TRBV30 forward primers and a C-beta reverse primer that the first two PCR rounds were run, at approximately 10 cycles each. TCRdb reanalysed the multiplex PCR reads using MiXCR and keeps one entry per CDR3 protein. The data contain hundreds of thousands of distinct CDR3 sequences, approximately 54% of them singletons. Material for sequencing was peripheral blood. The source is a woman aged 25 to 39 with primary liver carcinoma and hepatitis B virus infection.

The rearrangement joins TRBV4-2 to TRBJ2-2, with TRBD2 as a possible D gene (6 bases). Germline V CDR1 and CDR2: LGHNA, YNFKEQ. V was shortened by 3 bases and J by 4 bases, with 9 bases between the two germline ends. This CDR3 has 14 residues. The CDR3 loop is CASSHRSGTGELFF. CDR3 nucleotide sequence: TGTGCCAGCAGCCACCGTAGCGGCACCGGGGAGCTGTTTTTT.

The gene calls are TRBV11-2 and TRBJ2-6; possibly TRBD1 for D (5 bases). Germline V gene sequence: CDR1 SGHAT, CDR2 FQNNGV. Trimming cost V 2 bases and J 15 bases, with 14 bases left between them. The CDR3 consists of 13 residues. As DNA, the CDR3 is TGTGCCAGCAGCTTAACTGGGGCCAAGGCCCTGACTTTC. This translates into CASSLTGAKALTF.

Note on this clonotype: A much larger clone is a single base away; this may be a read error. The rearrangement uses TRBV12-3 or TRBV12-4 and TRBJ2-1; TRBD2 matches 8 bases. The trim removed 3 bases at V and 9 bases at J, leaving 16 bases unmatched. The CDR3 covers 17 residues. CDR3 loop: CASSLSVLTGGRGEQFF. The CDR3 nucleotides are TGTGCCAGCAGTTTGAGCGTTCTAACGGGAGGGAGGGGTGAGCAGTTCTTC.

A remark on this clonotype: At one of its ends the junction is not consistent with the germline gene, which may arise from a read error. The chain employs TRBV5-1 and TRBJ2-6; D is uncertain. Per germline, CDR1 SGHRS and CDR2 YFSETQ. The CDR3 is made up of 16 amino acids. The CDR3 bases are TGCGCCAGCAGCTGGGGAAGAAGCTCTGGGACCAACGTCCTGACTTTC. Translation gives CASSWGRSSGTNVLTF. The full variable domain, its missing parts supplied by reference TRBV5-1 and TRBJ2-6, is KAGVTQTPRYLIKTRGQQVTLSCSPISGHRSVSWYQQTPGQGLQFLFEYFSETQRNKGNFPGRFSGRQFSNSRSEMNVSTLELGDSALYLCASSWGRSSGTNVLTFGAGSRLTVL.

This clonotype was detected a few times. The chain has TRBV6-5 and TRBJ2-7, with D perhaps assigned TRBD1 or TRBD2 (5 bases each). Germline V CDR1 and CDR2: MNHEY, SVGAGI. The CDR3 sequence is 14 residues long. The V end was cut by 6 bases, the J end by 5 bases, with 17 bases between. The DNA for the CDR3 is TGTGCCAGCAGACCAGGGAGCTTTTATGACGAGCAGTACTTC. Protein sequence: CASRPGSFYDEQYF.

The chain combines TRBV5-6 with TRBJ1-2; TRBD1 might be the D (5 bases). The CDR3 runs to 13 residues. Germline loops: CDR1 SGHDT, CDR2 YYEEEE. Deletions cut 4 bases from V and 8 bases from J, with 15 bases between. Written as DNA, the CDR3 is TGTGCCAGCAGCCTCGGGGCAGCGTACGGCTACACCTTC. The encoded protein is CASSLGAAYGYTF.

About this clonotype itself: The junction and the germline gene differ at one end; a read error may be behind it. The CDR3 DNA sequence: TGTGCCAACAGTTTATCCGAGAGAGAAGAGCAGTTCTTC. Its translation: CANSLSEREEQFF. The chain links TRBV12-3 or TRBV12-4 to TRBJ2-1; D is ambiguous. The CDR3 length is 13 residues.

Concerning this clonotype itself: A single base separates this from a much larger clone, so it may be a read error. CDR3: CSVELNRGDTPGEKLFF. The CDR3 region has the DNA TGCAGCGTTGAGCTTAACAGGGGTGATACACCTGGTGAAAAACTGTTTTTT. The chain joins TRBV29-1 to TRBJ1-4; 7 bases are shared with TRBD1. Germline CDR1 is SQVTM and CDR2 is ANQGSEA. This CDR3 is built from 17 residues. V shed 3 bases, J shed 7 bases, and the junction held 17 bases outside the gene matches.

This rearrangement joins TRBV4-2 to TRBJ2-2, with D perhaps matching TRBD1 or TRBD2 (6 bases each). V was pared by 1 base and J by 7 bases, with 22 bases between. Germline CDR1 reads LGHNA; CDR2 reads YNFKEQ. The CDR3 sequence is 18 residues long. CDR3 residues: CASSQAQGIPGEGGELFF. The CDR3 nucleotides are TGTGCCAGCAGCCAAGCACAGGGCATACCGGGAGAGGGCGGGGAGCTGTTTTTT.

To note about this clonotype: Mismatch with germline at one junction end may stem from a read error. CDR3 sequence: CASSVGTGGWEHYF. The CDR3 bases are TGTGCCAGCAGCGTCGGGACAGGGGGCTGGGAGCATTACTTC. V and J are TRBV5-6 and TRBJ2-7; 12 bases are shared with TRBD1. Germline assignment: CDR1 SGHDT and CDR2 YYEEEE. The CDR3 is 14 amino acids.

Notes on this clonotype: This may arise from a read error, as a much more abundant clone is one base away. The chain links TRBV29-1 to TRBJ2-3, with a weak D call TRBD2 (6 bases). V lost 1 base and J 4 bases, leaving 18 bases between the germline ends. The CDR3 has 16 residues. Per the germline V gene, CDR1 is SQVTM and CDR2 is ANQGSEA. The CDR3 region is CSVEAGVGGPSDTQYF. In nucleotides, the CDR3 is TGCAGCGTTGAAGCAGGTGTTGGAGGGCCCTCAGATACGCAGTATTTT.

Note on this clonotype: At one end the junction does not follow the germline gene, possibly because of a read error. CDR3 coding DNA: TGTGCCAGCAGCCTGTCCGGGACTAGCGGACTTGAGCAGTTC. Translated: CASSLSGTSGLEQF. The chain combines TRBV12-3 or TRBV12-4 with TRBJ2-1; 11 positions match TRBD2. This CDR3 spans 14 amino acids.

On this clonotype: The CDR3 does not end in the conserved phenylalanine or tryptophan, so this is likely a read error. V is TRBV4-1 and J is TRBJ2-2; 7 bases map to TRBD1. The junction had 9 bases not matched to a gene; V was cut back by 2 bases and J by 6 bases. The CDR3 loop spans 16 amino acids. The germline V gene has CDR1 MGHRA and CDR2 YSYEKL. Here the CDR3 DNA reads TGCGCCAGCAGCCAACGTTCGGGACAGCGAGCCGGGGAGCTGTTTATT. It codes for CASSQRSGQRAGELFI.

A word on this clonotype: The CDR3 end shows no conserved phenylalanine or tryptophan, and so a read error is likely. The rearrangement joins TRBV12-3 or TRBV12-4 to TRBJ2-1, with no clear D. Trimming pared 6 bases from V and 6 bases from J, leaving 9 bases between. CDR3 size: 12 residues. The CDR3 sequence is CASSPWGNEQFL. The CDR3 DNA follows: TGTGCCAGCAGCCCGTGGGGCAATGAGCAGTTCCTC.

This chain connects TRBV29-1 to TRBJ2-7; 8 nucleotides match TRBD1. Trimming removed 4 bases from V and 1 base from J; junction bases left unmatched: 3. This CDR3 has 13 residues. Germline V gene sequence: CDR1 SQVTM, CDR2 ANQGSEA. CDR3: CSVGQGASYEQYF. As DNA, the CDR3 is TGCAGCGTTGGCCAGGGGGCTTCCTACGAGCAGTACTTC.

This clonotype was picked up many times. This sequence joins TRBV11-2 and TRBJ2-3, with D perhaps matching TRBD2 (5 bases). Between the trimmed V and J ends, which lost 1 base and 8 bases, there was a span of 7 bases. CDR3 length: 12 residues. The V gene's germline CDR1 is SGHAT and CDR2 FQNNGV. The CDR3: CASSLGRGTQYF. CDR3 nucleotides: TGTGCCAGCAGCTTAGGTCGGGGTACGCAGTATTTT.

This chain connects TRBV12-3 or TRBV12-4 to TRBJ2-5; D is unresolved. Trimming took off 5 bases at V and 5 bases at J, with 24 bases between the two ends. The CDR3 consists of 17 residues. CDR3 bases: TGTGCCAGCAGTCCACGAGTAAGGCCTAGTTATGGGGAGACCCAGTACTTC. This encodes CASSPRVRPSYGETQYF.

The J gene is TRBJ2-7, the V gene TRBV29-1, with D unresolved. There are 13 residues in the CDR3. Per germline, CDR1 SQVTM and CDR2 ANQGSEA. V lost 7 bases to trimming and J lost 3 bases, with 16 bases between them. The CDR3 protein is CSATQRAGYEQYF. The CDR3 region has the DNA TGCAGCGCGACGCAAAGGGCAGGCTACGAGCAGTACTTC.

CDR3 bases: TGTGCCTGGGGAGGACAGGCCACCGGGGAGCTGTTTTTT. Its protein product is CAWGGQATGELFF. V usage is TRBV30 and J usage is TRBJ2-2; TRBD1 aligns across 7 bases. This CDR3 has 13 residues. The V and J ends lost 5 bases and 4 bases, in that order; junction bases with no gene match: 4. CDR1 is GTSNPN, CDR2 SVGIG, per germline (reference sequence).

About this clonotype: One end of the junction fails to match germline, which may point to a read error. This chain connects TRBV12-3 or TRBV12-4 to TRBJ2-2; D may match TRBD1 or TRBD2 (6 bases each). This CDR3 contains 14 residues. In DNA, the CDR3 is TGTGCCAGCAGTCCCGGGGGCCGAACCGGGAAGCTGTTTTTT. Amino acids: CASSPGGRTGKLFF.

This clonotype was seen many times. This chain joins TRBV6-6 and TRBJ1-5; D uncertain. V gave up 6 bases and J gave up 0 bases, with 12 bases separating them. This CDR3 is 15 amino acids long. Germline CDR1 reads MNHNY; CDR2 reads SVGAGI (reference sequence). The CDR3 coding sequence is TGTGCCAGCAGGCAAAGAGTTAGTAGCAATCAGCCCCAGCATTTT. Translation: CASRQRVSSNQPQHF.

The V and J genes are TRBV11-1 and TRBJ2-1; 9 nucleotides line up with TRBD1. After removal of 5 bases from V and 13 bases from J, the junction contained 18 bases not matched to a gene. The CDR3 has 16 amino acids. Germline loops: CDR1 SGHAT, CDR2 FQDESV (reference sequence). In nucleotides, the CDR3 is TGTGCCAGCAGCCCTACCCCGGGACAGGGACGAATCGATCAGTTCTTC. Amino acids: CASSPTPGQGRIDQFF.

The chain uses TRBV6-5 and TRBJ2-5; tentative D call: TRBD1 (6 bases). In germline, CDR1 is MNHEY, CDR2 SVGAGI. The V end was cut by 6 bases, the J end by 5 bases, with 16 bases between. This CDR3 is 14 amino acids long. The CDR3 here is CASRGQVVGETQYF. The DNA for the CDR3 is TGTGCCAGCAGGGGACAAGTCGTAGGGGAGACCCAGTACTTC.

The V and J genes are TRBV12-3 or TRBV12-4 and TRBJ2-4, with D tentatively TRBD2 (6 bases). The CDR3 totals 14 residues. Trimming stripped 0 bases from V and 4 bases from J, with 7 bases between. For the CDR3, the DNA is TGTGCCAGCAGTTTAGCGGGAGGAAAAAACATTCAGTACTTC. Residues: CASSLAGGKNIQYF.

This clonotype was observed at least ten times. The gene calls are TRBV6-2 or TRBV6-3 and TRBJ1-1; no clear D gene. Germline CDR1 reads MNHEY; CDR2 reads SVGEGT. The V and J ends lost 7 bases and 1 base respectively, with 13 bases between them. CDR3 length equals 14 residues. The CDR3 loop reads CASMEWRTNTEAFF. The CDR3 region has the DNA TGTGCCAGCATGGAGTGGAGGACGAACACTGAAGCTTTCTTT.

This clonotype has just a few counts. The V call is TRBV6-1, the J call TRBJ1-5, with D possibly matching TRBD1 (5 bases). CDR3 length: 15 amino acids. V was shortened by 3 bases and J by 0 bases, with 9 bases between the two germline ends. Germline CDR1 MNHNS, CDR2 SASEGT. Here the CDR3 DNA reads TGTGCCAGCAGTGAGGGGGTTCATAGCAATCAGCCCCAGCATTTT. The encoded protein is CASSEGVHSNQPQHF.

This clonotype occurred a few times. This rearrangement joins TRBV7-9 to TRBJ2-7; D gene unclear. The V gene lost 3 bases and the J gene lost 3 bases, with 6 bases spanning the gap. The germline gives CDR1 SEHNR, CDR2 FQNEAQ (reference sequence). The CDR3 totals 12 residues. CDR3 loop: CASSLIGYEQYF. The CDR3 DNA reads TGTGCCAGCAGCTTGATAGGCTACGAGCAGTACTTC.